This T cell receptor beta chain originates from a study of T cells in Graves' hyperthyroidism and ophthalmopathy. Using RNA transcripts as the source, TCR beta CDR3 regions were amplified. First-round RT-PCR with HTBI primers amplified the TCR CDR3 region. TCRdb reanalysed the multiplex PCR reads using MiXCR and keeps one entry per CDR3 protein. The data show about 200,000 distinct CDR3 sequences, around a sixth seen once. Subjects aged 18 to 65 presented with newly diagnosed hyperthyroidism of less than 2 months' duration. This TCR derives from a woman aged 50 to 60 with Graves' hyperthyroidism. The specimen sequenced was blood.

The CDR3 protein is CASSIRGGGSQPQHF. In DNA form, the CDR3 reads TGTGCCAGTAGTATACGGGGGGGCGGGAGTCAGCCCCAGCATTTT. The V and J genes are TRBV19 and TRBJ1-5; possibly TRBD1 for D (6 bases). V lost 2 bases to trimming and J lost 6 bases, with 14 bases between them. Per the germline V gene, CDR1 is LNHDA and CDR2 is SQIVND (reference sequence). This CDR3 has 15 amino acids.